Below, one TCR beta chain is given with its context. This clone was detected a few times. The antigen it recognizes is unknown. The sample holds no much larger clone one base away, and base qualities are not on file. The sample is drawn from a study of blood T cell repertoires in COVID-19 (dated by TCRdb to 2018 to 2021). With respect to the entire study: Collaborator samples came from the United States, Italy and Spain and covered acute and convalescent phases of COVID-19. Deeply sampled blood TCRbeta repertoires from subjects exposed to, actively infected with, or recovered from COVID-19 were included in the dataset. The sample metadata nearly always contained a de-identified subject ID, COVID-19 status, age in years and sex. The repertoires were released in a freely available public database meant as a resource for research on the immune response to SARS-CoV-2. HLA class I and class II types, where available, came from metadata supplied by the sample provider rather than from assay-based typing. The samples were drawn from two sources: the first 160 participants of the ongoing ImmuneRACE study, and over 1,000 subjects contributed by 6 global collaborators. The prospective study material was composed of cDNA or gDNA derived from T cells, B-cell-depleted T cells, or PBMCs. Results and caveats for the whole study, not just this receptor: How much clinical and demographic metadata was included differed by source and by participant, and the metadata was provided uncurated.

In the prospective study, participants were about 18 to 95 years old, resided in about two dozen geographic areas of the United States, and were enrolled through a virtual design. To assign participants to cohorts, the prospective study relied on clinical history that participants themselves reported in a screening survey and a study questionnaire. Recovered participants in ImmuneRACE Cohort 3 were defined as having two consecutive negative NP/OP PCR tests, clearance from a healthcare professional, or resolution of symptoms. In the prospective study, whole blood, serum and a nasopharyngeal or oropharyngeal swab were collected from each participant by mobile phlebotomists. Participants in the prospective study had the option to provide additional blood draws and questionnaires over an approximately 2-month period. Before DNA extraction, blood samples from the prospective study were shipped at room temperature or frozen.

Looking up the germline V gene yields CDR1 SQVTM and CDR2 ANQGSEA. Germline trimming amounts to 5 bases on V and 15 bases on J, with 13 as the count of junction bases outside the gene matches. The CDR3 starts with the cysteine, ends with the phenylalanine, and has 12 residues. The entry retains the CDR3 DNA only, 36 bases that are in frame from base 1. TCRbeta CDR3 regions were amplified from genomic DNA by means of the immunoSEQ Assay, a bias-controlled multiplex PCR. As for the original processing: Within the assay, amplification of reference gene primers was used to estimate how many nucleated cells each sample contained. To quantify the absolute abundance of each unique TCRbeta CDR3 rearrangement, sequence reads were collapsed and filtered. Productive Simpson clonality was computed per sample as the square root of Simpson's diversity index over productive rearrangements. Entries here come from immuneACCESS through TCRdb and include only in-frame sequences with V and J called. Some clones fail to appear in such tables; in the studies checked, an unresolved V gene covers under half of the shortfall, and the cause of the remainder is unknown. That table furnishes V, J and clone size, whereas the DNA furnished D and trimming. Across this sample there are approximately 210,000 clones, with roughly 80% seen only once. The top ten clonotypes cover 10% to 15% of the sample.

The chain joins TRBV29-1 to TRBJ2-1, with TRBD2 identical over 7 junction bases. The TCR was taken from a middle-aged man who had recovered from COVID-19. The material sequenced was PBMCs or T cells enriched from blood (not recorded which). The nucleotides are TGCAGCGTTCATATTGGGGGGGAGTTAAGGTTCTTC. Its protein is CSVHIGGELRFF.